Shown below are 24 T cell receptor beta chains from a single sample sequenced in a study of T cells in tumors after PD-1 blockade. Clones were read by immunoSEQ multiplex PCR, and TCRdb kept only the in-frame ones, dropping some. The sample has approximately 45,000 clones; under 85% are singletons. Sequenced material: PBMCs, taken before anti-PD-1 therapy. These receptors all stem from a human donor with advanced basal cell or squamous cell carcinoma (not recorded which).

This chain connects TRBV19 to TRBJ2-2; 11 nucleotides align to TRBD2. With 2 bases clipped from V and 4 bases from J, the junction kept 9 bases outside the gene matches. This CDR3 region has 18 residues. Per the germline V gene, CDR1 is LNHDA and CDR2 is SQIVND (reference sequence). The CDR3 loop is CASSINLSGRVSTGELFF. The CDR3 coding sequence is TGTGCCAGTAGTATAAACCTTAGCGGGAGGGTGTCCACCGGGGAGCTGTTTTTT. The whole variable domain, filled in from reference TRBV19 and TRBJ2-2, reads DGGITQSPKYLFRKEGQNVTLSCEQNLNHDAMYWYRQDPGQGLRLIYYSQIVNDFQKGDIAEGYSVSREKKESFPLTVTSAQKNPTAFYLCASSINLSGRVSTGELFFGEGSRLTVL.

This clone was detected a few times. The chain recombines TRBV6-1 with TRBJ1-2; D is possibly TRBD1 (6 bases). Trimming left V 6 bases short and J 8 bases short, with 16 bases between. The CDR3 runs 13 residues. Per germline, CDR1 MNHNS and CDR2 SASEGT. The CDR3 DNA sequence: TGTGCCAGCAGACCCGACAGGACCAAAGGCTACACCTTC. As protein: CASRPDRTKGYTF.

The rearrangement joins TRBV5-1 to TRBJ2-7; TRBD2 matches 9 bases. The V segment lost 4 bases and the J segment 2 bases; nucleotides outside the gene matches: 10. The germline V gene has CDR1 SGHRS and CDR2 YFSETQ. The CDR3 is made up of 16 amino acids. The CDR3 DNA reads TGCGCCAGCAGCGTTCAAAGCGGGGGGATAACCTACGAGCAGTACTTC. This sequence encodes CASSVQSGGITYEQYF.

This clone was counted only a few times. V is TRBV4-1 and J is TRBJ2-7, with 9 bases that match TRBD2. The germline gives CDR1 MGHRA, CDR2 YSYEKL. The CDR3 spans 13 residues. The junction had 5 bases not matched to a gene; V was cut back by 4 bases and J by 7 bases. The CDR3 DNA reads TGCGCCAGCAGCCCCCGACTAGCGGAGGAGCAGTACTTC. This codes for CASSPRLAEEQYF.

V is TRBV9 and J is TRBJ2-2; 11 positions match TRBD2. Germline loops: CDR1 SGDLS, CDR2 YYNGEE. V shed 4 bases, J shed 7 bases, and the junction held 6 bases outside the gene matches. The CDR3 is made up of 15 amino acids. The CDR3, as DNA: TGTGCCAGCAGCAAACTAGCGGGAGTTGGCGGGGAGCTGTTTTTT. Encoded protein: CASSKLAGVGGELFF.

In DNA, the CDR3 is TGTGCCAGCAGCTCGCCGACTAGCGGGGTTTCCTACGAGCAGTACTTC. Translating gives CASSSPTSGVSYEQYF. The chain has TRBV5-8 and TRBJ2-7, with 11 bases identical to TRBD2. V was pared by 3 bases and J by 1 base, with 6 bases of the junction left unmatched. The germline V gene has CDR1 SGHTS and CDR2 YDEGEE. CDR3 length equals 16 residues. The full variable domain, its missing parts supplied by reference TRBV5-8 and TRBJ2-7, is EAGVTQSPTHLIKTRGQQATLRCSPISGHTSVYWYQQALGLGLQFLLWYDEGEERNRGNFPPRFSGRQFPNYSSELNVNALELEDSALYLCASSSPTSGVSYEQYFGPGTRLTVT.

The chain combines TRBV12-3 or TRBV12-4 with TRBJ1-1; TRBD1 matches at 7 bases. The junction had 6 bases not matched to a gene; V was cut back by 5 bases and J by 6 bases. The CDR3 has 13 residues. In nucleotides, the CDR3 is TGTGCCAGCAGTGTCAACAGGGGCTCTGAAGCTTTCTTT. It yields the protein CASSVNRGSEAFF.

This clone appeared once. The V and J genes are TRBV5-1 and TRBJ2-5; D remains ambiguous. The V gene's germline CDR1 is SGHRS and CDR2 YFSETQ. The CDR3 runs 15 residues. The V and J ends lost 0 bases and 1 base respectively, with 10 bases between them. Here the CDR3 DNA reads TGCGCCAGCAGCTTGGACTCCCCCCGCCAAGAGACCCAGTACTTC. Translation: CASSLDSPRQETQYF.

The V and J genes are TRBV7-9 and TRBJ1-5; D gene ambiguous. This CDR3 is built from 13 residues. V gave up 1 base and J gave up 7 bases, with 8 bases separating them. The germline V gene has CDR1 SEHNR and CDR2 FQNEAQ (reference sequence). CDR3 sequence (DNA): TGTGCCAGCAGCTTAGATGTCGGACAGCCCCAGCATTTT. Its protein is CASSLDVGQPQHF.

The rearrangement uses TRBV3-1 (or the pseudogene TRBV3-2) and TRBJ2-7, with unresolved D. Germline V CDR1 and CDR2: LGHDT, YNNKEL (reference sequence). The CDR3 runs 13 residues. The V end lost 2 bases, the J end lost 3 bases, and 8 bases lay between the germline ends. This CDR3 is CASSQILGYEQYF. CDR3 in DNA: TGTGCCAGCAGCCAAATACTCGGCTACGAGCAGTACTTC.

CDR3 bases: TGTGCCAGCAGCCATCTTACCTACGAGCAGTACTTC. Translation gives CASSHLTYEQYF. The chain joins TRBV12-3 or TRBV12-4 to TRBJ2-7; D is ambiguous. V was shortened by 6 bases and J by 2 bases, with 8 bases between the two germline ends. The CDR3 length is 12 residues.

The chain combines TRBV7-8 with TRBJ2-5, with D hard to call. Germline values: CDR1 SGHVS, CDR2 FQNEAQ. V lost 1 base and J lost 3, with 12 bases in between. This CDR3 has 15 residues. This chain's CDR3 is CASSLVGSLKETQYF. CDR3 in DNA: TGTGCCAGCAGCTTAGTTGGCTCACTAAAAGAGACCCAGTACTTC.

Only a few counts were recorded for this clone. The rearrangement uses TRBV29-1 and TRBJ1-5; D is perhaps TRBD1 (6 bases). This CDR3 has 13 amino acids. CDR1 SQVTM and CDR2 ANQGSEA come from the germline V gene. Trimming pared 4 bases from V and 2 bases from J, leaving 9 bases between. CDR3: CSVGRGGNQPQHF. CDR3 in DNA: TGCAGCGTTGGCAGGGGTGGCAATCAGCCCCAGCATTTT.

This rearrangement joins TRBV5-1 to TRBJ2-7; 7 nucleotides align to TRBD1. Trimming took 5 bases from V and 2 from J; bases not matched to a gene: 16. The CDR3 has 17 amino acids. Germline V gene data show CDR1 as SGHRS and CDR2 as YFSETQ. The DNA of the CDR3 is TGCGCCAGCAGACTCGAATTCCAACTCGGGACAGCCTACGAGCAGTACTTC. This encodes CASRLEFQLGTAYEQYF.

The V and J genes are TRBV27 and TRBJ2-1; D remains ambiguous. Germline loops: CDR1 MNHEY, CDR2 SMNVEV (reference sequence). The V end lost 3 bases, the J end lost 0 bases, and 9 bases lay between the germline ends. The CDR3 is 15 residues long. The CDR3 DNA sequence: TGTGCCAGCAGTTTCAGGAGTAGCTCCTACAATGAGCAGTTCTTC. It codes for CASSFRSSSYNEQFF.

This clone was detected only once. The J gene is TRBJ2-2, the V gene TRBV3-1 (or the pseudogene TRBV3-2); 13 nucleotides agree with TRBD2. V shed 1 base, J shed 6 bases, and the junction held 2 bases outside the gene matches. CDR3 length: 16 residues. Germline CDR1 is LGHDT and CDR2 is YNNKEL (reference sequence). The CDR3 sequence: CASSQGTSGGAGELFF. In DNA form, the CDR3 reads TGTGCCAGCAGCCAAGGAACTAGCGGGGGGGCCGGGGAGCTGTTTTTT.

Only a few counts were recorded for this clone. The chain employs TRBV24-1 and TRBJ2-2; TRBD1 matches at 7 bases. The ends lost 4 bases at V and 6 bases at J; junction bases unmatched: 7. This CDR3 spans 15 amino acids. The germline gives CDR1 KGHDR, CDR2 SFDVKD. The CDR3 DNA is TGTGCCACCAGTGACAGACAGGGATTTCCCGGGGAGCTGTTTTTT. Translation: CATSDRQGFPGELFF.

This clone was detected only a few times. The chain carries TRBV29-1 and TRBJ2-7, with a tentative D call TRBD1 (6 bases). Germline V gene lookup returns CDR1 SQVTM and CDR2 ANQGSEA. The CDR3 runs 13 residues. Trimming removed 6 bases from V and 2 bases from J, with 14 bases in between. CDR3 protein: CSVYGQWTYEQYF. CDR3 bases: TGCAGCGTCTATGGACAGTGGACCTACGAGCAGTACTTC.

The V call is TRBV6-6, the J call TRBJ2-3; the match to TRBD2 covers 7 bases. Germline V lookup: CDR1 MNHNY, CDR2 SVGAGI (reference sequence). The V segment lost 7 bases and the J segment 5 bases; nucleotides outside the gene matches: 9. The CDR3 has 14 residues. Here the CDR3 DNA reads TGTGCCAGCAACCCGGGACTACTTAAAGATACGCAGTATTTT. Translating gives CASNPGLLKDTQYF.

CDR3 DNA: TGTGCCAGCAGCCAAGATGGTAGCGGGGGGGCCGGGGAGCTGTTTTTT. It is translated as CASSQDGSGGAGELFF. This chain links TRBV4-2 with TRBJ2-2; 11 bases map to TRBD2. CDR3 length: 16 residues. Germline trimming cut 0 bases from V and 6 bases from J; bases unmatched to any gene: 3. Per the germline V gene, CDR1 is LGHNA and CDR2 is YNFKEQ.

The gene calls are TRBV5-8 and TRBJ2-5, with TRBD2 as a possible D gene (6 bases). There are 14 residues in the CDR3. Germline assignment: CDR1 SGHTS and CDR2 YDEGEE. Trimming took off 0 bases at V and 2 bases at J, with 8 bases between the two ends. The CDR3 is CASSLAGTQETQYF. The CDR3 coding sequence is TGTGCCAGCAGCTTGGCCGGGACTCAAGAGACCCAGTACTTC. The full variable domain, in which reference TRBV5-8 and TRBJ2-5 provide the parts outside the CDR3, is EAGVTQSPTHLIKTRGQQATLRCSPISGHTSVYWYQQALGLGLQFLLWYDEGEERNRGNFPPRFSGRQFPNYSSELNVNALELEDSALYLCASSLAGTQETQYFGPGTRLLVL.

A single count supports this clone. This chain joins TRBV12-3 or TRBV12-4 and TRBJ2-6; D is unresolved. Trimming removed 1 base from V and 10 bases from J, with 5 bases in between. The CDR3 covers 12 residues. CDR3 nucleotide sequence: TGTGCCAGCAGTTTAGGGAATAACGTCCTGACTTTC. Its translation: CASSLGNNVLTF.

The chain has TRBV19 and TRBJ1-1; unclear D gene. Trimming cost V 3 bases and J 0 bases, with 8 bases left between them. Germline CDR1 is LNHDA and CDR2 is SQIVND (reference sequence). This CDR3 spans 14 amino acids. The CDR3 bases are TGTGCCAGTAGTATTAACGGATTGAACACTGAAGCTTTCTTT. It encodes CASSINGLNTEAFF.

This clone was observed a few times. The chain couples TRBV4-1 to TRBJ1-3; no definite D call. The germline V gene encodes CDR1 MGHRA and CDR2 YSYEKL. The CDR3 has 16 amino acids. With 4 bases removed from V and 0 bases from J, the gap between germline ends came to 13 bases. The CDR3 DNA sequence: TGCGCCAGCAGCCTCGTGGTGGCCGGCTCTGGAAACACCATATATTTT. It translates to CASSLVVAGSGNTIYF.